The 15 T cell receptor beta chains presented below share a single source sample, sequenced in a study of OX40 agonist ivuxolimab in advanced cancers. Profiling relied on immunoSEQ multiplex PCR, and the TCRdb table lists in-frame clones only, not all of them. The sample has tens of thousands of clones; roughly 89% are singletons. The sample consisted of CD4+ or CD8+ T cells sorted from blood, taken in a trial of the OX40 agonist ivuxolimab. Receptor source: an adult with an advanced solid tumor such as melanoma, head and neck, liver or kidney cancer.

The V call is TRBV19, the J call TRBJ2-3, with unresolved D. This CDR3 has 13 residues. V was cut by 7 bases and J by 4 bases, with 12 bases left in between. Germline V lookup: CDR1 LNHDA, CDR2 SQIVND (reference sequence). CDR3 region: CASNVARSDTQYF. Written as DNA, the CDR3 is TGTGCCAGTAACGTAGCCCGCTCAGATACGCAGTATTTT.

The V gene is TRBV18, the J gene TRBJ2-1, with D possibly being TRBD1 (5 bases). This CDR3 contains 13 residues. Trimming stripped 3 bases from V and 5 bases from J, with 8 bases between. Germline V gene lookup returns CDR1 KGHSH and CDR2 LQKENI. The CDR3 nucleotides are TGTGCCAGCTCACCGGGCAGGGACAATGAGCAGTTCTTC. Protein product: CASSPGRDNEQFF.

CDR3 residues: CASSFMTGNEKLFF. DNA for the CDR3: TGCGCCAGCAGCTTTATGACAGGGAATGAAAAACTGTTTTTT. J is TRBJ1-4 and V is TRBV5-1; 7 bases are shared with TRBD1. CDR3 length: 14 amino acids. Germline V CDR1 and CDR2: SGHRS, YFSETQ. Losses at the gene ends were 2 bases for V and 5 bases for J; bases not matched to a gene: 3.

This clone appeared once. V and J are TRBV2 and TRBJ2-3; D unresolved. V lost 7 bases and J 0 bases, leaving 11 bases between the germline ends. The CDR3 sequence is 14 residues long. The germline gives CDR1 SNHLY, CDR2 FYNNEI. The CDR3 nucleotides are TGTGCCAGCATGAGGACCGCTAGCACAGATACGCAGTATTTT. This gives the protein CASMRTASTDTQYF.

CDR3 residues: CASSLVTGKESYEQYF. Written as DNA, the CDR3 is TGCGCCAGCAGCTTGGTCACAGGGAAGGAATCCTACGAGCAGTACTTC. V gene TRBV5-1 combines with J gene TRBJ2-7, with D possibly matching TRBD1 (6 bases). Per the germline V gene, CDR1 is SGHRS and CDR2 is YFSETQ. The CDR3 is made up of 16 amino acids. The V end was cut by 0 bases, the J end by 1 base, with 14 bases between.

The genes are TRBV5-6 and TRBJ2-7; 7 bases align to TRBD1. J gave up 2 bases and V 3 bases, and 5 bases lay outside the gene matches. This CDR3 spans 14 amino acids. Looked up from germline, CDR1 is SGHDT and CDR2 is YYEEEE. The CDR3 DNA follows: TGTGCCAGCAGCTATGGACAGGAGACCTACGAGCAGTACTTC. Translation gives CASSYGQETYEQYF.

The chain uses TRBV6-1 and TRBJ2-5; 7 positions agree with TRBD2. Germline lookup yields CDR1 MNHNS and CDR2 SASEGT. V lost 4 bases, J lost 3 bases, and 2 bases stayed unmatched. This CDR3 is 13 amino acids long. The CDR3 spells CASSAGGEETQYF. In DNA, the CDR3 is TGTGCCAGCAGTGCTGGGGGGGAAGAGACCCAGTACTTC.

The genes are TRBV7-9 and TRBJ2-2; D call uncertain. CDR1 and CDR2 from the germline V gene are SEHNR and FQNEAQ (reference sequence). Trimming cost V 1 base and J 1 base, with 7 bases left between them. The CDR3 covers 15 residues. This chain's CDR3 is CASSLGALNTGELFF. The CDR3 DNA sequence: TGTGCCAGCAGCTTAGGGGCGCTGAACACCGGGGAGCTGTTTTTT.

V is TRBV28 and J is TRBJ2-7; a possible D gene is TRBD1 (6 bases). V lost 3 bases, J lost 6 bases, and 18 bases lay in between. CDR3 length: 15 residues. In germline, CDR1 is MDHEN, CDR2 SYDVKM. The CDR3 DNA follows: TGTGCCAGCAGTTTTTCAGGGGAGCAGGCTTCCGAGCAGTACTTC. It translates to CASSFSGEQASEQYF.

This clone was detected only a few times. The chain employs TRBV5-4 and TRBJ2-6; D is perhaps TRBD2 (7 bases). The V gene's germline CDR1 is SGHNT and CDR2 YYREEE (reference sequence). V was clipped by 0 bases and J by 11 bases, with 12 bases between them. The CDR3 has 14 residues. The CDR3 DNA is TGTGCCAGCAGCTTGGAGGGGGGAGGGGACGTCCTGACTTTC. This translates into CASSLEGGGDVLTF.

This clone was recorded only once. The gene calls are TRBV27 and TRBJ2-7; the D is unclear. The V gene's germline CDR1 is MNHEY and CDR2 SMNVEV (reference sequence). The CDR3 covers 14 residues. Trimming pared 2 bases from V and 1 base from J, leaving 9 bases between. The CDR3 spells CASSLHGRSYEQYF. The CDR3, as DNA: TGTGCCAGCAGTTTACATGGCAGGTCCTACGAGCAGTACTTC.

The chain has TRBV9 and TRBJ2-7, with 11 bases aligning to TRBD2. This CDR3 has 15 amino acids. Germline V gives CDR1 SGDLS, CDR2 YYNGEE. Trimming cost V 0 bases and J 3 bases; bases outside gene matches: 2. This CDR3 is CASSVAGTSGYEQYF. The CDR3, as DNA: TGTGCCAGCAGCGTAGCCGGGACTAGCGGCTACGAGCAGTACTTC.

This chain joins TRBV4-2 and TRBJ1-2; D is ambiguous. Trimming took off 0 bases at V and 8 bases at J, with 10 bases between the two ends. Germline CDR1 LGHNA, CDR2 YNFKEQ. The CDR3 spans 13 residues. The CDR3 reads CASSQEGGYGYTF. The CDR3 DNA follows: TGTGCCAGCAGCCAAGAAGGAGGGTACGGCTACACCTTC.

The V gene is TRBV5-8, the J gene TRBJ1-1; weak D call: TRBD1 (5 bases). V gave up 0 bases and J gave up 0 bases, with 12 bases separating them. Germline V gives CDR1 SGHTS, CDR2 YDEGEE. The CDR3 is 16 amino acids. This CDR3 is CASSLEWGRLNTEAFF. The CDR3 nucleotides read TGTGCCAGCAGCTTGGAGTGGGGACGGCTGAACACTGAAGCTTTCTTT.

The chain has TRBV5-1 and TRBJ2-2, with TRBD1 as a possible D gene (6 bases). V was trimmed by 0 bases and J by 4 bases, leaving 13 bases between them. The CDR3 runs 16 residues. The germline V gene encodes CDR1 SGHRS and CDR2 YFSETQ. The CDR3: CASSLVGTSATGELFF. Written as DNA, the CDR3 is TGCGCCAGCAGCTTGGTTGGGACATCAGCCACCGGGGAGCTGTTTTTT.